This TCR beta chain was sequenced in a study of PD-L1 blockade in urothelial cancer. Measured with immunoSEQ multiplex PCR; TCRdb has only the in-frame clones, and not every one. Here the sample spans 29,000 or so clones, about 87% being singletons. Sample contribution per patient ranged from 1 to 8, covering pretreatment and on-treatment. The clonotype was recovered from a man in his fifties or sixties with urothelial cancer. Source: PBMCs, taken around atezolizumab (anti-PD-L1) treatment.

The CDR3 DNA follows: TGTGCCAGCGAGGTTGGGCCAGGGTCAACCTACGAGCAGTACTTC. Residues: CASEVGPGSTYEQYF. The chain has TRBV2 and TRBJ2-7; tentative D call: TRBD1 (5 bases). The CDR3 covers 15 residues. In germline, CDR1 is SNHLY, CDR2 FYNNEI. V was shortened by 8 bases and J by 2 bases, with 19 bases between the two germline ends.